Here is one TCR beta chain with its context. The entry originates in a study of blood T cell repertoires in COVID-19. Turning to the study itself: From the United States, Italy and Spain came samples of acute and convalescent COVID-19.

CDR1 and CDR2 from the germline V gene are DFQATT and SNEGSKA (reference sequence). This CDR3 is 14 amino acids long. The ends lost 3 bases at V and 3 bases at J; junction bases unmatched: 3. Authors' methods: Scientists estimated how many nucleated cells there were by amplifying reference gene primers. Profiling relied on immunoSEQ multiplex PCR, and the TCRdb table lists in-frame clones only, not all of them. That table gives V, J and clone size, and the DNA gave D and trimming. Of about 350,000 clones listed, around 91% were seen once; the top ten hold roughly 3%. The chain uses TRBV20-1 and TRBJ1-1, with 11 bases identical to TRBD1. The receptor's source is a woman between 18 and 29 years old who had recovered from COVID-19. Material: peripheral blood. The CDR3 coding sequence is TGCAGTGCTAGTGGGACAGGGGGTGACACTGAAGCTTTCTTT. Translation: CSASGTGGDTEAFF.